Here is one T cell receptor beta chain with its context. Its antigen is not identified. V trimming: 6 bases; J trimming: 5 bases; junction bases outside the gene matches: 9. This CDR3 region has 15 residues. Germline CDR1 and CDR2: MDHEN and SYDVKM. The data belong to a study of shared clonotypes between healthy human individuals. Looking at the study overall: With ages of 18 to 49, the donors were a couple of women and three men.

The table came from immunoSEQ multiplex PCR; TCRdb's copy has only in-frame clones and leaves some out. The sample contains over a million clones, 70% to 80% of which appear only once. Findings of the study overall: Blood alone was sampled, and tissue repertoires likely differ. With a handful of donors compared, 5% to 5.5% of naive CD4 clonotypes were shared. Having only a few donors restricted how much genetic and exposure-history diversity was captured.

Sequencing was done on a sample of memory CD4+ T cells sorted from blood. Indicated subset: CD45RA-negative fraction. The chain links TRBV28 to TRBJ2-2; 7 bases match TRBD1. This receptor was taken from a young man in good health. The CDR3 reads CASSPAGTVTGELFF. Here the CDR3 DNA reads TGTGCCAGCAGCCCAGCCGGGACAGTAACCGGGGAGCTGTTTTTT.